This T cell receptor (beta chain) was recorded in a study of blood T cell repertoires in COVID-19. Study overall: Material from acute and convalescent COVID-19 was sourced from the United States, Italy and Spain. T cells, B-cell-depleted T cells, or PBMCs supplied cDNA or gDNA.

This clone came up once. Per the original data handling: For nucleated cells, counts were estimated from reference gene primer amplification. Clones were sequenced by immunoSEQ multiplex PCR, and TCRdb holds only the in-frame ones, with some missing. V, J and clone size derive from that table, while D and trimming were established from the DNA sequence. The sample carries approximately 250,000 clones, approximately 80% recorded once. This CDR3 region has 12 residues. Trimming left V 4 bases short and J 6 bases short, with 11 bases between. Germline CDR1 reads SQVTM; CDR2 reads ANQGSEA. Sequences were obtained from peripheral blood. The gene calls are TRBV29-1 and TRBJ2-3; a weak D match, TRBD2 (5 bases). The sequence was obtained from a woman aged 55 to 70 with active or convalescent COVID-19. The CDR3 sequence is CSVGSGMDTQYF. CDR3 sequence (DNA): TGCAGCGTTGGGTCCGGGATGGATACGCAGTATTTT.